These 9 T cell receptor beta chains originate from one sample sequenced in a study of blood T cells in healthy people across ages. It was with a sample-barcoded 5' primer and a J-beta primer mix that a second PCR of about 6 to 12 cycles was run. From the 5' RACE reads, TCRdb called clonotypes with MiXCR, one entry per CDR3 protein. The sample carries about 780,000 distinct CDR3 sequences, about 46% recorded once. Sequenced input: blood. The receptors were gathered from a man older than 75 in good health.

J is TRBJ2-6 and V is TRBV27; 7 nucleotides align to TRBD2. This CDR3 spans 15 amino acids. Germline V CDR1 and CDR2: MNHEY, SMNVEV (reference sequence). Trimming took 5 bases from V and 2 from J; bases not matched to a gene: 3. CDR3 sequence reads: CASSQAGTGANVLTF. CDR3 nucleotides: TGTGCCAGCAGTCAAGCGGGGACTGGGGCCAACGTCCTGACTTTC.

In nucleotides, the CDR3 is TGTGCCAGCAGTTACGCGGACAGGGGGAAGGGCGGGACGCCCTACGAGCAGTACTTC. Its protein is CASSYADRGKGGTPYEQYF. The chain combines TRBV6-5 with TRBJ2-7, with 10 bases aligning to TRBD1. V lost 2 bases and J lost 2; bases outside the gene matches: 15. Germline CDR1 reads MNHEY; CDR2 reads SVGAGI. The CDR3 extends over 19 amino acids.

V and J are TRBV28 and TRBJ2-1, with 7 bases that match TRBD1. J gave up 8 bases and V 2 bases, and 0 bases lay outside the gene matches. The CDR3 contains 12 residues. From germline, CDR1 is MDHEN and CDR2 SYDVKM. The CDR3: CASSLQGDEQFF. The CDR3 coding sequence is TGTGCCAGCAGTTTACAGGGGGATGAGCAGTTCTTC.

The chain has TRBV20-1 and TRBJ2-3; 8 positions match TRBD1. V shed 3 bases, J shed 4 bases, and the junction held 6 bases outside the gene matches. The germline V gene encodes CDR1 DFQATT and CDR2 SNEGSKA (reference sequence). This CDR3 spans 14 amino acids. Here the CDR3 DNA reads TGCAGTGCTAGTCCGGGACAGGTAGCAGATACGCAGTATTTT. Protein: CSASPGQVADTQYF.

CDR3 sequence: CASSFDRNLNEKLFF. In DNA, the CDR3 is TGTGCCAGCAGCTTCGACAGGAACCTTAATGAAAAACTGTTTTTT. The rearrangement joins TRBV7-9 to TRBJ1-4; TRBD1 is a possible D gene (6 bases). The germline V gene encodes CDR1 SEHNR and CDR2 FQNEAQ (reference sequence). V lost 3 bases, J lost 4 bases, and 12 bases lay in between. This CDR3 has 15 amino acids.

The chain joins TRBV7-6 to TRBJ2-1; TRBD2 matches 9 bases. V dropped 1 base and J dropped 7; count of bases not matched to a gene: 5. This CDR3 spans 15 amino acids. Germline V gene lookup returns CDR1 SGHVS and CDR2 FNYEAQ. The CDR3 spells CASSLVTSGPNEQFF. The DNA of the CDR3 is TGTGCCAGCAGCTTAGTCACTAGCGGGCCTAATGAGCAGTTCTTC.

This clonotype has just a few counts. V gene TRBV12-3 or TRBV12-4 combines with J gene TRBJ1-1; no clear D. Trimming removed 8 bases at V and 5 bases at J, with 18 bases between. The CDR3 length is 14 residues. The CDR3 DNA reads as TGTGCCAGCGGGAAAGCAGGTGAAGAAACTGAAGCTTTCTTT. Encoded protein: CASGKAGEETEAFF.

The chain links TRBV20-1 to TRBJ2-4, with a weak D call TRBD2 (5 bases). Germline V gene sequence: CDR1 DFQATT, CDR2 SNEGSKA (reference sequence). The CDR3 is 15 amino acids. V was clipped by 6 bases and J by 4 bases, with 19 bases between them. CDR3 region: CSASPGAGRKNIQYF. CDR3 DNA: TGCAGTGCCTCTCCCGGTGCGGGCAGGAAAAACATTCAGTACTTC.

The CDR3 coding sequence is TGTGCCAGCAGCCCCGGTAGTACCTCCTACGAGCAGTACTTC. Translated, it gives CASSPGSTSYEQYF. The chain joins TRBV7-6 to TRBJ2-7; D gene ambiguous. The germline V and J ends were trimmed by 5 bases and 0 bases, with 11 bases remaining between them. From germline, CDR1 is SGHVS and CDR2 FNYEAQ. The CDR3 has 14 amino acids.